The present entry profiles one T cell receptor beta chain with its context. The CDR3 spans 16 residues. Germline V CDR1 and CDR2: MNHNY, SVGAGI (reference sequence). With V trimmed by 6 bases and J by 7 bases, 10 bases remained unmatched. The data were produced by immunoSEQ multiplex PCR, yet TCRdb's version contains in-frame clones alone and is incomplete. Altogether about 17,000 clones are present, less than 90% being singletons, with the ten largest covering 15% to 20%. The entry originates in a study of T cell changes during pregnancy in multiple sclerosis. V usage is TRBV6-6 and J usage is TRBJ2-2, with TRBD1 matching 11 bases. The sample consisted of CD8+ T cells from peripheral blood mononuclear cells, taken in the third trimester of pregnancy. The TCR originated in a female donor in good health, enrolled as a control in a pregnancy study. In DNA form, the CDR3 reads TGTGCCAGCAGGGACAGGGGGCGCGGTGGAGACGGGGAGCTGTTTTTT. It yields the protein CASRDRGRGGDGELFF.